This TCR beta chain was obtained from a study of CD8 T cells in Susac syndrome. Random hexamers served to reverse transcribe roughly 0.45 to 1 ug RNA. TCRdb recomputed calls from the immunoSEQ multiplex PCR reads with MiXCR, one row per CDR3 protein. This sample yields about 150,000 distinct CDR3 sequences, of which roughly 94% are seen a single time; more than 0.2% belongs to the top ten. The V end was cut by 3 bases, the J end by 4 bases, with 12 bases between. CDR1 and CDR2 from the germline V gene are LGHDT and YNNKEL (reference sequence). This CDR3 has 14 amino acids. CD8+ and CD4+ T cells taken from blood had their TCR beta sequenced.

The rearrangement links TRBV3-1 to TRBJ1-2; D gene unclear. Specimen: CD8+ T cells from PBMCs. The clonotype originates from a human donor with multiple sclerosis. The DNA of the CDR3 is TGTGCCAGCAGCCAGTCGGTTGTGGGCTATGGCTACACCTTC. Amino acid sequence: CASSQSVVGYGYTF.